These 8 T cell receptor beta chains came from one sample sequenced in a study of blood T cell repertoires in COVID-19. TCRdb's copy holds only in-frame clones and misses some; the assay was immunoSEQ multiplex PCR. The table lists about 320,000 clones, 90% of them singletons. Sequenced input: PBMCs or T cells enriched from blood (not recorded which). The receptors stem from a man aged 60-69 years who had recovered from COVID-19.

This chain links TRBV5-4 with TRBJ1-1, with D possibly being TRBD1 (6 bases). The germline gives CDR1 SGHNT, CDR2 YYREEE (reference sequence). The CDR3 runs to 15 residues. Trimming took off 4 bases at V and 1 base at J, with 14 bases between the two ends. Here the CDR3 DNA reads TGTGCCAGCAGCCCCAGGACAGAAAGGAACACTGAAGCTTTCTTT. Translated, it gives CASSPRTERNTEAFF.

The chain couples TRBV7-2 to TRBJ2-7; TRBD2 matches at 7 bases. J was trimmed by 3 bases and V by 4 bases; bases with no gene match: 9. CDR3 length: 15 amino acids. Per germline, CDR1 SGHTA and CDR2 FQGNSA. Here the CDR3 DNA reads TGTGCCAGCAGCTACCGAAGCGGGGATCTCTACGAGCAGTACTTC. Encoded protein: CASSYRSGDLYEQYF.

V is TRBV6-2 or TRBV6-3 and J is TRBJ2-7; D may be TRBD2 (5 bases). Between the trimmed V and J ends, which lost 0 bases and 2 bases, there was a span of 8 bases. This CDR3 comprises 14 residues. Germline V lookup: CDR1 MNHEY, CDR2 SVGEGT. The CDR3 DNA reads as TGTGCCAGCAGTTACTCACTAGGGCCCTACGAGCAGTACTTC. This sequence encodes CASSYSLGPYEQYF.

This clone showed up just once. CDR3 region: CASSLDRVYNSPLHF. In nucleotides, the CDR3 is TGTGCCAGCAGCTTAGACAGAGTTTATAATTCACCCCTCCACTTT. The chain is built from TRBV7-2 and TRBJ1-6; D ambiguous. The CDR3 sequence is 15 residues long. Germline V gives CDR1 SGHTA, CDR2 FQGNSA. V dropped 1 base and J dropped 4 bases, with 8 bases sitting between them.

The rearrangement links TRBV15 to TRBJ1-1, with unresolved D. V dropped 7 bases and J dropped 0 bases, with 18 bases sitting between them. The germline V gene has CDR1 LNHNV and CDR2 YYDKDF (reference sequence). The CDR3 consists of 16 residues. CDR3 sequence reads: CATIPEFGRMNTEAFF. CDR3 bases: TGTGCCACCATACCAGAGTTTGGGAGAATGAACACTGAAGCTTTCTTT.

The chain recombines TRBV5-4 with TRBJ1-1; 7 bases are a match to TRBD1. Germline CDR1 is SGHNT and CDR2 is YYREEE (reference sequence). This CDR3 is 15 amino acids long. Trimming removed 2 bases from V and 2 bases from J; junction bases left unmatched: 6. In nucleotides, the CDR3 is TGTGCCAGCAGCTTACATCCAGGGGGTAACACTGAAGCTTTCTTT. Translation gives CASSLHPGGNTEAFF.

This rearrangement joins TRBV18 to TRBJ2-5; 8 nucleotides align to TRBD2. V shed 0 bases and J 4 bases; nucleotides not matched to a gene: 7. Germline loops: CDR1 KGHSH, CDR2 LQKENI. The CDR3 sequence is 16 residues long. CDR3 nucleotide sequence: TGTGCCAGCTCACCACCGGGTCGGGGGGGCCGAGAGACCCAGTACTTC. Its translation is CASSPPGRGGRETQYF.

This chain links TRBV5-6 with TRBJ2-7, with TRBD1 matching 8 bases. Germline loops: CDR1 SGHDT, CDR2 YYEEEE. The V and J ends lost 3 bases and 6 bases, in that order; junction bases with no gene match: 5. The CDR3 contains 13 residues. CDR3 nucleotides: TGTGCCAGCAGCTCCTGGACAGGGTTCGAGCAGTACTTC. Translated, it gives CASSSWTGFEQYF.